The following is a TCR beta chain sequence with its context. V lost 2 bases to trimming and J lost 7 bases; unmatched junction nucleotides: 10. CDR1 MNHEY and CDR2 SVGEGT come from the germline V gene. The CDR3 has 17 residues. The data were taken from a study of blood T cell repertoires in COVID-19. Categorization into cohorts depended on clinical history that participants reported. Only in-frame clones appear in the TCRdb table, and some are missing; sequencing was by immunoSEQ multiplex PCR. This table has roughly 240,000 clones, roughly 90% appearing once. The receptor was derived from a woman aged 25 to 39 with acute COVID-19. Sequencing was done on a sample of PBMCs or T cells enriched from blood (not recorded which). This chain connects TRBV6-2 or TRBV6-3 to TRBJ2-3; the match to TRBD2 covers 12 bases. The CDR3 spells CASSYLLAGGLAHTQYF. DNA of the CDR3: TGTGCCAGCAGTTACCTGCTAGCGGGGGGGCTGGCGCATACGCAGTATTTT.